The rows below give T cell receptor beta chains drawn from one sample of a study of T cell responses to AZD1222 COVID-19 vaccine. Some clones are missing from TCRdb's copy, which holds only in-frame ones; the method was immunoSEQ multiplex PCR. Of roughly 44,000 clones in the sample, more than 80% were seen once. This specimen was peripheral blood, taken on day 0 of AZD1222 vaccination. These TCRs come from an adult in good health. Each CDR3 is given with its conserved first and last residue. The order of the fields is V gene, D gene, J gene, CDR3 DNA, CDR3 protein. D genes are given only for firm matches.

V: TRBV5-4; D: .; J: TRBJ2-1; DNA: TGTGCCAGCAGCGGCCGGGAACCCAATGAGCAGTTCTTC; CDR3: CASSGREPNEQFF
V: TRBV7-2; D: .; J: TRBJ1-4; DNA: TGTGCCAGCAGCCCTCGGACATATAATGAAAAACTGTTTTTT; CDR3: CASSPRTYNEKLFF
V: TRBV7-9; D: TRBD1; J: TRBJ2-3; DNA: TGTGCCAGCAGCCCGGGGGGACAGGGGGGAAATACGCAGTATTTT; CDR3: CASSPGGQGGNTQYF
V: TRBV5-6; D: TRBD1; J: TRBJ2-1; DNA: TGTGCCAGCAGCTTTGGTACAGGGGAAGACAATGAGCAGTTCTTC; CDR3: CASSFGTGEDNEQFF
V: TRBV3-1/TRBV3-2; D: .; J: TRBJ1-5; DNA: TGTGCCAGCAGCTCGACAGGAAACAGCAATCAGCCCCAGCATTTT; CDR3: CASSSTGNSNQPQHF
V: TRBV7-3; D: TRBD2; J: TRBJ2-7; DNA: TGTGCCAGCCCGCCGACTAGCTTCTCCTACGAGCAGTACTTC; CDR3: CASPPTSFSYEQYF
V: TRBV11-2; D: TRBD1; J: TRBJ2-5; DNA: TGTGCCAGCAGCCCCGGGGCAGGGGGCCAAGAGACCCAGTACTTC; CDR3: CASSPGAGGQETQYF
V: TRBV11-2; D: .; J: TRBJ1-6; DNA: TGTGCCAGCAGCGCAATAACAGGGTCGGGTTCACCCCTCCACTTT; CDR3: CASSAITGSGSPLHF
V: TRBV11-2; D: .; J: TRBJ2-1; DNA: TGTGCCAGCAGCTTTTCTATCCCATCCCCTTACAATGAGCAGTTCTTC; CDR3: CASSFSIPSPYNEQFF
V: TRBV7-2; D: .; J: TRBJ1-3; DNA: TGTGCCAGCAGGCCCCCCCGGGGGAGCGGAAACACCATATATTTT; CDR3: CASRPPRGSGNTIYF
V: TRBV6-5; D: TRBD1; J: TRBJ2-7; DNA: TGTGCCAGTTTCGTAGGGACAGCCAGCTACGAGCAGTACTTC; CDR3: CASFVGTASYEQYF
V: TRBV28; D: TRBD2; J: TRBJ2-7; DNA: TGTGCCAGCAGTTTCCCCGCTAGCGGGACCTACGAGCAGTACTTC; CDR3: CASSFPASGTYEQYF
V: TRBV5-4; D: TRBD2; J: TRBJ2-1; DNA: TGTGCCAGCAGCTTTGGCGGGGGCTCCTACAATGAGCAGTTCTTC; CDR3: CASSFGGGSYNEQFF
V: TRBV7-2; D: TRBD1; J: TRBJ2-2; DNA: TGTGCCAGCGGCCTAGGGGGCGTCGGCACCGGGGAGCTGTTTTTT; CDR3: CASGLGGVGTGELFF